Listed below are T cell receptor beta chains from one sample, sequenced in a study of T cell repertoires in cytomegalovirus infection. Antigens of these TCRs are unknown. In TCRdb, the reads were re-called with MiXCR into one record per CDR3 protein. Of 40,000 to 60,000 distinct CDR3 sequences listed, 20% to 25% were seen once; the top ten hold 85% to 90%. Specimen: CD8+ T cells from cultured PBMCs, collected from culture after CMV antigen stimulation. Receptors were obtained from a human donor in good health (CMV status not recorded). Some clones in this sample may be carry-over from other donors' samples. CDR3s include the opening cysteine and the closing phenylalanine or tryptophan. Fields, in order: D gene, clone size, J gene, V gene, CDR3 DNA, CDR3 protein. A D gene is named only where the DNA matches it firmly. Rows give clone size only sometimes, using once, few, many, or a class for an expanded clone.

d_call: .
clone_size: few
j_call: TRBJ1-1
v_call: TRBV6-5
cdr3_nt: TGTGCCAGCAGCGAACTGGACATGGCCGCGATCGACACTGAAGCTTTCTTT
cdr3_aa: CASSELDMAAIDTEAFF

d_call: TRBD2
clone_size: few
j_call: TRBJ2-4
v_call: TRBV27
cdr3_nt: TGTGCCAGCAGTCATCTCCCCGAGCGGGGGATCGCCAAAAACATTCAGTACTTC
cdr3_aa: CASSHLPERGIAKNIQYF

d_call: TRBD1
clone_size: .
j_call: TRBJ2-7
v_call: TRBV7-2
cdr3_nt: TGTGCCAGCAGCCCGACCAAGGGGGCTTGGAACGAGCAGTACTTC
cdr3_aa: CASSPTKGAWNEQYF

d_call: .
clone_size: few
j_call: TRBJ1-4
v_call: TRBV7-8
cdr3_nt: TGTGCCAGCAGCTTAAGATTCTTTGCAGGTGAAAAACTGTTTTTT
cdr3_aa: CASSLRFFAGEKLFF

d_call: TRBD1
clone_size: few
j_call: TRBJ2-2
v_call: TRBV5-1
cdr3_nt: TGCGCCAGCAGCAAGGGACAGGATGGCTGGGTTAACACCGGGGAGCTGTTTTTT
cdr3_aa: CASSKGQDGWVNTGELFF

d_call: .
clone_size: .
j_call: TRBJ2-7
v_call: TRBV7-2
cdr3_nt: TGTGCCAGCAGCTTTCCGGGACTTGGCTACGAGCAGTACTTC
cdr3_aa: CASSFPGLGYEQYF

d_call: TRBD2
clone_size: .
j_call: TRBJ2-1
v_call: TRBV12-3/TRBV12-4
cdr3_nt: TGTGCCAGCAGTCGCTTAGCGGGGGGGCTGGGGAATGAGCAGTTCTTC
cdr3_aa: CASSRLAGGLGNEQFF

d_call: TRBD1
clone_size: few
j_call: TRBJ1-1
v_call: TRBV2
cdr3_nt: TGTGCCAGCCAGGGGGCCGGCACTGAAGCTTTCTTT
cdr3_aa: CASQGAGTEAFF

d_call: TRBD2
clone_size: .
j_call: TRBJ2-2
v_call: TRBV4-1
cdr3_nt: TGCGCCAGCAGCCAAGAAGATAAAACTAGCGGCACCGGGGAGCTGTTTTTT
cdr3_aa: CASSQEDKTSGTGELFF

d_call: TRBD1
clone_size: .
j_call: TRBJ2-4
v_call: TRBV7-2
cdr3_nt: TGTGCCAGCAGTAAGACACAGGGGTTAGCCAAAAACATTCAGTACTTC
cdr3_aa: CASSKTQGLAKNIQYF

d_call: TRBD1
clone_size: few
j_call: TRBJ1-2
v_call: TRBV7-9
cdr3_nt: TGTGCCAGCAGCTCTTATGACAGGGAGGATGACTATGGCTACACCTTC
cdr3_aa: CASSSYDREDDYGYTF

d_call: .
clone_size: .
j_call: TRBJ1-1
v_call: TRBV5-1
cdr3_nt: TGCGCCAGCACGGGGACGTGGGATGGTGGAGCTTTCTTT
cdr3_aa: CASTGTWDGGAFF

d_call: TRBD1
clone_size: .
j_call: TRBJ1-5
v_call: TRBV7-2
cdr3_nt: TGTGCCAGCAGTCTCACAGAGGGGGCGAATCAGCCCCAGCATTTT
cdr3_aa: CASSLTEGANQPQHF

d_call: .
clone_size: few
j_call: TRBJ2-3
v_call: TRBV20-1
cdr3_nt: TGCAGTGCTAGAGATTGGGGAGGAGCTAGCGGCACAGATACGCAGTATTTT
cdr3_aa: CSARDWGGASGTDTQYF

d_call: TRBD2
clone_size: few
j_call: TRBJ2-1
v_call: TRBV7-2
cdr3_nt: TGTGCCAGCAGTCTGAGTCCTTCCGCGGGAGGACCCTACAATGAGCTGTTCTTC
cdr3_aa: CASSLSPSAGGPYNELFF

d_call: TRBD1
clone_size: .
j_call: TRBJ2-5
v_call: TRBV4-3
cdr3_nt: TGCGCCAGCAGCCACGGGTGGGCAGGGGGTCGCGAGACCCAGTACTTC
cdr3_aa: CASSHGWAGGRETQYF

d_call: TRBD1
clone_size: many
j_call: TRBJ1-1
v_call: TRBV7-2
cdr3_nt: TGTGCCAGCAGCCTGACAGGGGGTAAAACTGAAGCTTTCTTT
cdr3_aa: CASSLTGGKTEAFF

d_call: .
clone_size: .
j_call: TRBJ2-1
v_call: TRBV14
cdr3_nt: TGTGCCAGCAGCCTCGGAAACTACAATGAGCAGTTCTTC
cdr3_aa: CASSLGNYNEQFF

d_call: .
clone_size: few
j_call: TRBJ2-5
v_call: TRBV27
cdr3_nt: TGTGCCAGCAGTTTATCAGGGGAACACCAAGAGACCCAGTACTTC
cdr3_aa: CASSLSGEHQETQYF

d_call: .
clone_size: .
j_call: TRBJ2-1
v_call: TRBV7-3
cdr3_nt: TGTGCCAGCAGCTTAAGGCCGGGGGGGACAGTTTACAATGAGCAGTTCTTC
cdr3_aa: CASSLRPGGTVYNEQFF

d_call: .
clone_size: .
j_call: TRBJ2-3
v_call: TRBV7-2
cdr3_nt: TGTGCCAGCAGCTTTGGGGGTAGCACAGATACGCAGTATTTT
cdr3_aa: CASSFGGSTDTQYF

d_call: .
clone_size: .
j_call: TRBJ1-2
v_call: TRBV6-5
cdr3_nt: TGTGCCAGCAGTCCCCTACTGGGGGGGAACTATGGCTACACCTTC
cdr3_aa: CASSPLLGGNYGYTF

d_call: .
clone_size: .
j_call: TRBJ1-2
v_call: TRBV9
cdr3_nt: TGTGCCAGCAGCGTAGCCTTATCCGGGACGGACTATGGCTACACCTTC
cdr3_aa: CASSVALSGTDYGYTF

d_call: .
clone_size: many
j_call: TRBJ2-2
v_call: TRBV6-2/TRBV6-3
cdr3_nt: TGTGCCAGCACTCCGGTCCCATCGAAAGGGGAGCTGTTTTTT
cdr3_aa: CASTPVPSKGELFF

d_call: TRBD1
clone_size: few
j_call: TRBJ2-1
v_call: TRBV20-1
cdr3_nt: TGCAGAGCAAGACAGGGAAGGGGCAATGAGCAGTTCTTC
cdr3_aa: CRARQGRGNEQFF

d_call: .
clone_size: few
j_call: TRBJ1-1
v_call: TRBV7-8
cdr3_nt: TGTGCCAGCAGCTTCAGGAACACTGAAGCTTTCTTT
cdr3_aa: CASSFRNTEAFF

d_call: .
clone_size: .
j_call: TRBJ1-2
v_call: TRBV7-8
cdr3_nt: TGTGCCAGCAGCTACGAACCTAACTATGGCTACACCTTC
cdr3_aa: CASSYEPNYGYTF

d_call: TRBD1
clone_size: .
j_call: TRBJ2-1
v_call: TRBV27
cdr3_nt: TGTGCCAGCAGTTCACTGGGGACAGGCTTATACAATGAGCAGTTCTTC
cdr3_aa: CASSSLGTGLYNEQFF

d_call: .
clone_size: few
j_call: TRBJ2-5
v_call: TRBV7-6
cdr3_nt: TGTGCCAGCAGCCCAGCCGGGTCCAGGGAGACCCAGTACTTC
cdr3_aa: CASSPAGSRETQYF

d_call: .
clone_size: few
j_call: TRBJ1-2
v_call: TRBV28
cdr3_nt: TGTGCCAGCAGTTTACTATCTGGGCAGGGGTATGGCTACACCTTC
cdr3_aa: CASSLLSGQGYGYTF

d_call: TRBD2
clone_size: few
j_call: TRBJ2-1
v_call: TRBV7-2
cdr3_nt: TGTGCCAGCAGCTCCCTCGGACTAGCGGGAGTTTACAATGAGCAGTTCTTC
cdr3_aa: CASSSLGLAGVYNEQFF

d_call: TRBD1
clone_size: few
j_call: TRBJ2-7
v_call: TRBV7-9
cdr3_nt: TGTGCCAGCACCCCGGCCGGGACAGGGGGCTCCTACGAGCAGTACTTC
cdr3_aa: CASTPAGTGGSYEQYF

d_call: TRBD1
clone_size: .
j_call: TRBJ2-7
v_call: TRBV15
cdr3_nt: TGTGCCACCAGCAGAAACTCCTTGAGACAGGGGGGCTACGAGCAGTACTTC
cdr3_aa: CATSRNSLRQGGYEQYF

d_call: TRBD2
clone_size: .
j_call: TRBJ2-3
v_call: TRBV7-9
cdr3_nt: TGTGCCAGCAGCCCGATGACTAGCGTGGTAGAGAATACGCAGTATTTT
cdr3_aa: CASSPMTSVVENTQYF

d_call: .
clone_size: .
j_call: TRBJ2-1
v_call: TRBV5-1
cdr3_nt: TGCGCCAGCAGCTTGGTGGGGGGCCCCTACAATGAGCAGTTCTTC
cdr3_aa: CASSLVGGPYNEQFF

d_call: .
clone_size: .
j_call: TRBJ2-7
v_call: TRBV7-9
cdr3_nt: TGTGCCAGCAGCTTATTCCTTTCGGGGCAGTACTTC
cdr3_aa: CASSLFLSGQYF

d_call: .
clone_size: few
j_call: TRBJ1-1
v_call: TRBV28
cdr3_nt: TGTGCCAGCAGTTTACTAGACGGCCAAGCTTTCTTT
cdr3_aa: CASSLLDGQAFF

d_call: .
clone_size: .
j_call: TRBJ2-7
v_call: TRBV2
cdr3_nt: TGTGCCACCACCGGGACGGTGACCTACGAGCAGTACTTC
cdr3_aa: CATTGTVTYEQYF

d_call: .
clone_size: few
j_call: TRBJ1-1
v_call: TRBV11-1
cdr3_nt: TGTGCCAGCAGCCCACCTTGGACGGGGCGTGACGAAGCTTTCTTT
cdr3_aa: CASSPPWTGRDEAFF

d_call: TRBD1
clone_size: .
j_call: TRBJ1-1
v_call: TRBV24-1
cdr3_nt: TGTGCCACCAGTGCGAGGCAGGGGGCCACTGAAGCTTTCTTT
cdr3_aa: CATSARQGATEAFF

d_call: .
clone_size: .
j_call: TRBJ2-1
v_call: TRBV6-1
cdr3_nt: TGTGCCAGCAGTCCGACTTGGAGGACCTACAATGAGCAGTTCTTC
cdr3_aa: CASSPTWRTYNEQFF

d_call: .
clone_size: few
j_call: TRBJ2-1
v_call: TRBV6-2/TRBV6-3
cdr3_nt: TGTGCCAGCAGTTCGGGGTCCTCGAATGAGCAGTTCTTC
cdr3_aa: CASSSGSSNEQFF

d_call: .
clone_size: few
j_call: TRBJ2-2
v_call: TRBV4-3
cdr3_nt: TGCGCCAGCAGCCAATGGCTTTCGGACTCGTCGGGCGGGGAGCTGTTTTTT
cdr3_aa: CASSQWLSDSSGGELFF

d_call: .
clone_size: few
j_call: TRBJ1-1
v_call: TRBV11-2
cdr3_nt: TGTGCCAGCAGCTTAAAGAACTCAGGGGCCCTGAACACTGAAGCTTTCTTT
cdr3_aa: CASSLKNSGALNTEAFF

d_call: TRBD1
clone_size: few
j_call: TRBJ1-3
v_call: TRBV7-9
cdr3_nt: TGTGCCAGCGCCACAGGGGACCTCTCTGGAAACACCATATATTTT
cdr3_aa: CASATGDLSGNTIYF

d_call: .
clone_size: few
j_call: TRBJ1-1
v_call: TRBV12-3/TRBV12-4
cdr3_nt: TGTGCCAGCAGTTTAGAGGGATGGAACACTGAAGCTTTCTTT
cdr3_aa: CASSLEGWNTEAFF

d_call: .
clone_size: .
j_call: TRBJ2-1
v_call: TRBV7-8
cdr3_nt: TGTGCCAGCAACCCTGGGGGGCGGGCGTACAATGAGCAGTTCTTC
cdr3_aa: CASNPGGRAYNEQFF

d_call: .
clone_size: many
j_call: TRBJ2-5
v_call: TRBV13
cdr3_nt: TGTGCCAGCAGCTTGAACGCAGGACAAGAGACCCAGTACTTC
cdr3_aa: CASSLNAGQETQYF

d_call: .
clone_size: .
j_call: TRBJ2-5
v_call: TRBV27
cdr3_nt: TGTGCCAGCAGTTTTGTCCGCTCAGGGGAGACCCAGTACTTC
cdr3_aa: CASSFVRSGETQYF